These 8 T cell receptor beta chains were all obtained from the same sample, sequenced in a study of beta chain features in type 1 diabetes. Study outcomes and limitations: Shortening of TCRB CDR3s, moderate but significant, appeared in all four CD4+ subsets of Type 1 diabetes patients.

What was sequenced were expressed TCRB transcripts, since all of the isolated RNA had been reverse transcribed. Data came from immunoSEQ multiplex PCR; TCRdb stores just in-frame clones and leaves some out. The sample includes around 280,000 clones, about 15% of them seen just once. Which antigens these TCRs recognize remains unknown. Input material: naive CD4+ T cells from blood. All receptors derive from a man younger than 35 with type 1 diabetes.

V gene TRBV18 combines with J gene TRBJ1-1, with D maybe TRBD1 (6 bases). There are 15 residues in the CDR3. V lost 2 bases, J lost 5 bases, and 15 bases lay in between. The germline V gene encodes CDR1 KGHSH and CDR2 LQKENI. CDR3 residues: CASSPFRGVETEAFF. In DNA form, the CDR3 reads TGTGCCAGCTCACCATTCAGGGGCGTAGAGACTGAAGCTTTCTTT.

In its sample, this clone was seen a few times. The chain links TRBV4-3 to TRBJ1-4; D perhaps matches TRBD1 (6 bases). The CDR3 length is 15 residues. Trimming removed 1 base at V and 4 bases at J, with 10 bases between. Germline V gene lookup returns CDR1 LGHNA and CDR2 YSLEER. The CDR3 loop is CASSQAYRVNEKLFF. The CDR3 coding sequence is TGCGCCAGCAGCCAAGCCTACAGGGTTAATGAAAAACTGTTTTTT.

The chain employs TRBV5-1 and TRBJ1-4; D not certain. With 0 bases removed from V and 6 bases from J, the gap between germline ends came to 15 bases. CDR1 and CDR2 from the germline V gene are SGHRS and YFSETQ. The CDR3 sequence is 16 residues long. The CDR3 loop reads CASSLGSGRSYEKLFF. CDR3 nucleotides: TGCGCCAGCAGCTTGGGTAGCGGCAGGAGCTATGAAAAACTGTTTTTT. Using reference TRBV5-1 and TRBJ1-4 for the parts outside the CDR3, the full variable domain is KAGVTQTPRYLIKTRGQQVTLSCSPISGHRSVSWYQQTPGQGLQFLFEYFSETQRNKGNFPGRFSGRQFSNSRSEMNVSTLELGDSALYLCASSLGSGRSYEKLFFGSGTQLSVL.

This chain links TRBV4-2 with TRBJ2-7; 7 positions agree with TRBD2. From germline, CDR1 is LGHNA and CDR2 YNFKEQ. Trimming cost V 0 bases and J 2 bases; bases outside gene matches: 10. The length of the CDR3 is 17 residues. The CDR3 DNA is TGTGCCAGCAGCCAAGAACGGGCGGGGGTGACAACCTACGAGCAGTACTTC. It translates to CASSQERAGVTTYEQYF.

The chain joins TRBV7-2 to TRBJ1-2; D unresolved. This CDR3 has 13 residues. V gave up 6 bases and J gave up 4 bases, with 12 bases separating them. Germline CDR1 reads SGHTA; CDR2 reads FQGNSA. As DNA, the CDR3 is TGTGCCAGCAGTCCCCTGGGCCGCTATGGCTACACCTTC. It specifies CASSPLGRYGYTF.

The chain has TRBV29-1 and TRBJ1-4, with TRBD1 matching over 7 bases. This CDR3 is built from 14 residues. Germline CDR1 and CDR2: SQVTM and ANQGSEA. V lost 3 bases to trimming and J lost 4 bases; unmatched junction nucleotides: 5. As DNA, the CDR3 is TGCAGCGTTGACGTGGGGACAGTTAATGAAAAACTGTTTTTT. This gives the protein CSVDVGTVNEKLFF. The variable domain in full, completed from reference TRBV29-1 and TRBJ1-4, reads SAVISQKPSRDICQRGTSLTIQCQVDSQVTMMFWYRQQPGQSLTLIATANQGSEATYESGFVIDKFPISRPNLTFSTLTVSNMSPEDSSIYLCSVDVGTVNEKLFFGSGTQLSVL.

The chain employs TRBV30 and TRBJ1-4; possible D gene TRBD1, 6 bases. This CDR3 region has 12 residues. The V and J ends lost 5 bases and 7 bases respectively, with 11 bases between them. Germline CDR1 is GTSNPN and CDR2 is SVGIG (reference sequence). The CDR3 region is CAWERGGEKLFF. Written as DNA, the CDR3 is TGTGCCTGGGAAAGAGGGGGTGAAAAACTGTTTTTT.

This chain connects TRBV10-3 to TRBJ2-6; unclear D gene. This CDR3 has 17 amino acids. Per germline, CDR1 ENHRY and CDR2 SYGVKD. Trimming pared 3 bases from V and 0 bases from J, leaving 12 bases between. The CDR3 region is CAISDETVSSGANVLTF. Written as DNA, the CDR3 is TGTGCCATCAGTGACGAAACAGTATCCTCTGGGGCCAACGTCCTGACTTTC.